Shown below are 5 T cell receptor beta chains from a single sample sequenced in a study of T cells after yellow fever vaccination (dated by TCRdb to the late 2010s). The intended sense of this specimen's treatment or condition label: live attenuated yellow fever vaccine strain. The method was 5' RACE. Sequencing relied on an Illumina NovaSeq 6000. Clones were called with MiXCR by TCRdb after fastp trimmed the public reads at Q25, and only in-frame beta chains were retained. Entries are consolidated by CDR3 protein sequence, retaining the most common genes and DNA. The sample records some 300,000 distinct CDR3 sequences, roughly 3.5% of which are singletons. 20% to 25% of the sample comes from the top ten. The specimen comprised PBMCs, sampled on the day of the yellow fever booster vaccination. These TCRs come from a man aged 18 to 29 who received the YFV17D yellow fever vaccine.

This chain joins TRBV5-4 and TRBJ1-6, with 7 positions matching TRBD1. The CDR3 runs to 15 residues. The trim removed 4 bases at V and 2 bases at J, leaving 3 bases unmatched. CDR1 is SGHNT, CDR2 YYREEE, per germline (reference sequence). As DNA, the CDR3 is TGTGCCAGCAGCCGAGGACAGGCCTATAATTCACCCCTCCACTTT. Encoded protein: CASSRGQAYNSPLHF.

V is TRBV7-6 and J is TRBJ1-2; the D is unclear. Trimming took 6 bases from V and 8 from J, leaving 22 bases between them. Germline V lookup: CDR1 SGHVS, CDR2 FNYEAQ. The CDR3 is 15 residues long. The CDR3 spells CASSLRFTGLEGYTF. CDR3 nucleotide sequence: TGTGCCAGCAGTCTCCGGTTCACCGGTCTGGAAGGCTACACCTTC. Combining the CDR3 with reference TRBV7-6 and TRBJ1-2 gives the whole variable domain GAGVSQSPRYKVTKRGQDVALRCDPISGHVSLYWYRQALGQGPEFLTYFNYEAQQDKSGLPNDRFSAERPEGSISTLTIQRTEQRDSAMYRCASSLRFTGLEGYTFGSGTRLTVV.

This clonotype was counted only a few times. The gene calls are TRBV7-9 and TRBJ1-5; 11 bases line up with TRBD1. This CDR3 has 19 amino acids. Germline CDR1 SEHNR, CDR2 FQNEAQ (reference sequence). The ends lost 0 bases at V and 5 bases at J; junction bases unmatched: 12. The DNA of the CDR3 is TGTGCCAGCAGCTTAGCCGGGTCGGACAGGGGGCGCAGGGATCAGCCCCAGCATTTT. It encodes CASSLAGSDRGRRDQPQHF.

Ten or more counts support this clonotype. The chain has TRBV6-5 and TRBJ1-1, with 8 bases that match TRBD1. J gave up 1 base and V 0 bases, and 1 base lay outside the gene matches. The germline V gene has CDR1 MNHEY and CDR2 SVGAGI. This CDR3 is 15 amino acids long. CDR3: CASSYSQGGNTEAFF. The CDR3 region has the DNA TGTGCCAGCAGTTACTCACAGGGGGGGAACACTGAAGCTTTCTTT.

The J gene is TRBJ1-5, the V gene TRBV6-2 or TRBV6-3; D is unresolved. Trimming took 5 bases from V and 0 from J, leaving 11 bases between them. The CDR3 is 15 residues long. From germline, CDR1 is MNHEY and CDR2 SVGEGT. The CDR3 sequence is CASSAFWDSNQPQHF. For the CDR3, the DNA is TGTGCCAGCAGTGCGTTTTGGGATAGCAATCAGCCCCAGCATTTT.